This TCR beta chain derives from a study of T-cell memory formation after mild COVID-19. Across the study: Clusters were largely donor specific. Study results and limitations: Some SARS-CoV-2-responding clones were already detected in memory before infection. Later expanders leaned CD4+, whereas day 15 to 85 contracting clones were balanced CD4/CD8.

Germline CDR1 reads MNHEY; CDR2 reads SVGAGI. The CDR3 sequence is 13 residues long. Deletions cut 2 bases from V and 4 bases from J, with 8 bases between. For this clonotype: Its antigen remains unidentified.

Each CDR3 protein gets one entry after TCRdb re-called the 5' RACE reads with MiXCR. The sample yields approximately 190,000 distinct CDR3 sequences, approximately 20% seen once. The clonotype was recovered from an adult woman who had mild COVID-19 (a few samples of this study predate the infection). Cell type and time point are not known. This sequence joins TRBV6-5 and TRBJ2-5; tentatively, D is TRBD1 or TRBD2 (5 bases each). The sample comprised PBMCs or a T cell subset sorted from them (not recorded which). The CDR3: CASSYTRGETQYF. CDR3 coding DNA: TGTGCCAGCAGTTACACTAGGGGAGAGACCCAGTACTTC.